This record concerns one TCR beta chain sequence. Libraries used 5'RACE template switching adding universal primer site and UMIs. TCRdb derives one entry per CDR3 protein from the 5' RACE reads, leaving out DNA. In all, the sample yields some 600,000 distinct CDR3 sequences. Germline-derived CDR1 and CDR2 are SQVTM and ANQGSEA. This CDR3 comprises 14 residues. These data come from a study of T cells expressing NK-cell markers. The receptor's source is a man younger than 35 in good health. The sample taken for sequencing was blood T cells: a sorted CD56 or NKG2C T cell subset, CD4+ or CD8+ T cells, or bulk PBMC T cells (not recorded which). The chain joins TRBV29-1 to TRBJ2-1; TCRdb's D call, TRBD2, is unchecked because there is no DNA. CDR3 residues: CSVEGTRSANEQFF.